The sequence of this T cell receptor beta chain was determined in a study of technical replicates of blood from a handful of donors. The V gene end was trimmed by 5 bases and the J gene end by 7 bases; junction bases not matched to a gene: 8. The CDR3 spans 16 residues. Germline V gene sequence: CDR1 MNHEY, CDR2 SMNVEV (reference sequence). Profiled with immunoSEQ multiplex PCR; TCRdb holds only in-frame clones, not every one. This sample has about 69,000 clones, with over 70% found just once. The TCR sequence derives from a human donor in good health. Some clones in this sample may be carry-over from other donors' samples. V and J are TRBV27 and TRBJ2-1; 13 positions agree with TRBD2. The sequencing input was PBMCs. DNA for the CDR3: TGTGCCAGCAGTACTCAACTAGCGGGAGGGTTGAATGAGCAGTTCTTC. The encoded protein is CASSTQLAGGLNEQFF.